This is a list of T cell receptor beta chains from one sample in a study of blood T cell repertoires in COVID-19. Data came from immunoSEQ multiplex PCR; TCRdb stores just in-frame clones and leaves some out. The data contain fewer than 200,000 clones, less than 85% of them singletons. Sequencing input: PBMCs or T cells enriched from blood (not recorded which). These receptors all stem from a man between 60 and 75 years old who had recovered from COVID-19. Each CDR3 is given with its conserved first and last residue. Each record gives: J gene, V gene, D gene, clone size, CDR3 protein, CDR3 DNA. A D gene is named only where the DNA matches it firmly. Clone size appears in some rows only: once, few, many, or a class for an expanded clone.

TRBJ1-2 TRBV7-9 TRBD1 . CASRPELTGRYQDGYTF TGTGCCAGCAGACCCGAATTGACAGGGAGGTATCAGGATGGCTACACCTTC
TRBJ2-2 TRBV10-3 . . CAITRDKHTGELFF TGTGCCATCACTAGGGACAAACACACCGGGGAGCTGTTTTTT
TRBJ1-6 TRBV6-5 TRBD1 few CASLTGDGANSPLHF TGTGCCAGCCTAACAGGGGATGGTGCAAATTCACCCCTCCACTTT
TRBJ1-2 TRBV24-1 TRBD1 . CATSDLDRGYGYTF TGTGCCACCAGTGATTTAGACAGGGGATATGGCTACACCTTC
TRBJ2-6 TRBV7-6 TRBD1 . CASSYTTGAGANVLTF TGTGCCAGCAGCTATACTACAGGGGCCGGGGCCAACGTCCTGACTTTC
TRBJ1-1 TRBV5-4 . . CASSLVPPNTEAFF TGTGCCAGCAGCCTAGTCCCGCCGAACACTGAAGCTTTCTTT
TRBJ2-2 TRBV7-3 . . CASSPDTLNTGELFF TGTGCCAGCAGCCCCGACACTCTGAACACCGGGGAGCTGTTTTTT
TRBJ1-1 TRBV19 TRBD1 . CASRGTGWNTEAFF TGTGCCAGTAGGGGGACAGGGTGGAACACTGAAGCTTTCTTT
TRBJ1-5 TRBV20-1 . once CSASQGTSNQPQHF TGCAGTGCTAGTCAGGGCACGAGCAATCAGCCCCAGCATTTT
TRBJ2-1 TRBV19 . . CASTTGHKGNEQFF TGTGCCAGTACCACAGGCCACAAGGGAAATGAGCAGTTCTTC
TRBJ2-3 TRBV7-8 TRBD2 . CASSPERGGRLGDTQYF TGTGCCAGCAGCCCCGAGCGGGGGGGACGGTTAGGAGATACGCAGTATTTT
TRBJ1-5 TRBV21-1 . . CASSERLGTLLSNQPQHF TGTGCCAGCAGCGAGCGGCTGGGGACACTGTTAAGCAATCAGCCCCAGCATTTT
TRBJ2-7 TRBV24-1 . . CATRDTVTYEQYF TGTGCCACCAGGGACACCGTTACCTACGAGCAGTACTTC
TRBJ1-3 TRBV11-3 . . CASSADRGNTIYF TGTGCCAGCAGCGCAGACAGGGGAAACACCATATATTTT
TRBJ1-3 TRBV5-4 . . CASSLGGRGPSSGNTIYF TGTGCCAGCAGCTTGGGAGGGAGGGGACCTAGCTCTGGAAACACCATATATTTT
TRBJ2-7 TRBV6-2/TRBV6-3 . . CASSYAGNTYEQYF TGTGCCAGCAGTTACGCCGGGAACACCTACGAGCAGTACTTC
TRBJ1-2 TRBV19 TRBD1 . CASSEEQGSVFGSYGYTF TGTGCCAGTAGCGAAGAACAGGGGTCGGTTTTTGGAAGCTATGGCTACACCTTC
TRBJ1-1 TRBV19 . . CASSMRWTEAFF TGTGCCAGTAGTATGCGGTGGACTGAAGCTTTCTTT
TRBJ2-2 TRBV2 . . CASSGQGMPGELFF TGTGCCAGCAGTGGTCAGGGGATGCCCGGGGAGCTGTTTTTT
TRBJ2-2 TRBV7-3 . . CASSWSVYTGELFF TGTGCCAGCAGCTGGTCGGTTTACACCGGGGAGCTGTTTTTT
TRBJ2-1 TRBV7-2 TRBD2 . CASSFGTRGTTYNEQFF TGTGCCAGCAGCTTCGGGACTAGGGGAACTACCTACAATGAGCAGTTCTTC
TRBJ1-1 TRBV5-6 TRBD1 many CASSHTGGTVNTEAFF TGTGCCAGCAGCCATACAGGGGGAACTGTGAACACTGAAGCTTTCTTT
TRBJ2-7 TRBV6-5 TRBD1 . CASKGDRGHSEQYF TGTGCCAGCAAGGGGGACAGGGGGCACAGCGAGCAGTACTTC
TRBJ1-2 TRBV28 TRBD1 . CASSSTHRGNYGYTF TGTGCCAGCAGCTCCACACACAGGGGTAACTATGGCTACACCTTC